The present entry profiles one TCR beta chain with its context. The CDR3 length is 16 residues. Trimming took 6 bases from V and 4 from J; bases not matched to a gene: 10. In germline, CDR1 is SNHLY, CDR2 FYNNEI. The data originate from a study of blood T cell repertoires in COVID-19. As for the study in general: T cells, B-cell-depleted T cells, or PBMCs supplied cDNA or gDNA.

Per the original methods: How many nucleated cells were present was estimated from reference gene primer amplification. Method: immunoSEQ multiplex PCR; TCRdb's copy keeps in-frame clones and lacks some. The DNA gave D and trimming, while V, J and clone size come from that table. The data contain under 250,000 clones, more than 70% of them singletons. The genes are TRBV2 and TRBJ2-7; 12 positions match TRBD1. Sequenced sample: peripheral blood. The clonotype was recovered from a man aged 50 or older with COVID-19, enrolled during active disease. In DNA, the CDR3 is TGTGCCAGCAGGGGACAGGGGGCGGCCAAGGGGTACGAGCAGTACTTC. Protein sequence: CASRGQGAAKGYEQYF.